The 6 T cell receptor beta chains below come from one sample, sequenced in a study of tissue T cells after allogeneic stem cell transplantation. Using immunoSEQ multiplex PCR, the repertoire was profiled, and TCRdb retains in-frame clones only, with some absent. Seen here are under 7,000 clones, about 73% observed once, and the top ten hold roughly 6.5%. The sample was tissue from the rectum, taken at autopsy. These receptors came from a woman between 18 and 55 years old with breast cancer.

This clone is categorized as medium-sized (0.01 to 0.1%). The chain couples TRBV9 to TRBJ1-6, with 9 positions matching TRBD1. The CDR3 totals 17 residues. Germline V gene lookup returns CDR1 SGDLS and CDR2 YYNGEE. V was clipped by 3 bases and J by 7 bases; unmatched bases: 11. CDR3 bases: TGTGCCAGCAGCGGTACAGGGGGCCTAGAACTGAATTCACCCCTCCACTTT. It specifies CASSGTGGLELNSPLHF. Complete variable domain (other parts from reference TRBV9 and TRBJ1-6): DSGVTQTPKHLITATGQRVTLRCSPRSGDLSVYWYQQSLDQGLQFLIQYYNGEERAKGNILERFSAQQFPDLHSELNLSSLELGDSALYFCASSGTGGLELNSPLHFGNGTRLTVT.

This clone was observed a few times. The chain combines TRBV5-1 with TRBJ2-2; D not certain. This CDR3 spans 13 amino acids. Per the germline V gene, CDR1 is SGHRS and CDR2 is YFSETQ. Between the trimmed V and J ends, which lost 0 bases and 7 bases, there was a span of 7 bases. CDR3 in amino acids: CASSLDLVGELFF. The CDR3 nucleotides read TGCGCCAGCAGCTTGGACCTGGTCGGGGAGCTGTTTTTT.

The chain recombines TRBV9 with TRBJ2-5, with unresolved D. Germline values: CDR1 SGDLS, CDR2 YYNGEE. The V end was cut by 0 bases, the J end by 0 bases, with 9 bases between. The CDR3 consists of 15 residues. The chain's CDR3 is CASSVGTANQETQYF. The DNA of the CDR3 is TGTGCCAGCAGCGTAGGAACAGCGAACCAAGAGACCCAGTACTTC.

V and J are TRBV11-3 and TRBJ2-5; tentatively, D is TRBD2 (5 bases). CDR3 length equals 13 residues. Germline V CDR1 and CDR2: SGHNT, YENEEA. V dropped 1 base and J dropped 4 bases, with 7 bases sitting between them. The CDR3 bases are TGTGCCAGCAGCTTAGCGGGGTTAGAGACCCAGTACTTC. This codes for CASSLAGLETQYF.

The J gene is TRBJ2-3, the V gene TRBV5-1; TRBD2 matches 9 bases. The germline CDR1 and CDR2 sequences are SGHRS and YFSETQ. Trimming removed 4 bases from V and 1 base from J; junction bases left unmatched: 4. This CDR3 contains 15 residues. The CDR3 region is CASSPPSGGTDTQYF. CDR3 DNA: TGCGCCAGCAGCCCCCCTAGCGGGGGCACAGATACGCAGTATTTT.

This clone has more than one count but fewer than ten. The chain joins TRBV2 to TRBJ2-5, with TRBD1 matching over 10 bases. CDR1 SNHLY and CDR2 FYNNEI come from the germline V gene. The CDR3 is 15 residues long. Trimming took 5 bases from V and 3 from J; bases not matched to a gene: 6. DNA of the CDR3: TGTGCCAGCAGTCTTGACAGGGGGCAGGAAGAGACCCAGTACTTC. This encodes CASSLDRGQEETQYF.